Below, 27 T cell receptor beta chains from the same sample are listed, as sequenced in a study of blood T cell repertoires in COVID-19. Generated by immunoSEQ multiplex PCR, the TCRdb table keeps only in-frame clones and is missing some. The data show approximately 240,000 clones, roughly 80% seen once. Material: peripheral blood. These receptors all come from a woman aged 55-69 years who had recovered from COVID-19.

V usage is TRBV5-1 and J usage is TRBJ1-2; 8 nucleotides match TRBD1. Germline V CDR1 and CDR2: SGHRS, YFSETQ. This CDR3 comprises 15 residues. Germline trimming cut 4 bases from V and 5 bases from J; bases unmatched to any gene: 10. CDR3 residues: CASSPRTGMGYGYTF. CDR3 in DNA: TGCGCCAGCAGCCCGAGGACAGGGATGGGATATGGCTACACCTTC.

J is TRBJ1-5 and V is TRBV2; 8 bases fit TRBD1. The V and J ends lost 3 bases and 11 bases, in that order; junction bases with no gene match: 12. There are 15 residues in the CDR3. The germline CDR1 and CDR2 sequences are SNHLY and FYNNEI. The CDR3 sequence is CASSDSGQGATTQHF. Written as DNA, the CDR3 is TGTGCCAGCAGTGATAGCGGCCAGGGGGCTACGACCCAGCATTTT.

The chain recombines TRBV7-3 with TRBJ2-3, with D tentatively TRBD1 (6 bases). Per germline, CDR1 SGHTA and CDR2 FQGTGA. Trimming shortened V by 0 bases and J by 6 bases, and 10 bases separated the two germline ends. This CDR3 is built from 14 residues. CDR3: CASSLTRGIDTQYF. As DNA, the CDR3 is TGTGCCAGCAGCTTAACCAGGGGTATTGATACGCAGTATTTT.

This clone was seen only once. This chain uses TRBV5-5 with TRBJ1-1; TRBD1 might be the D (5 bases). Trimming cost V 4 bases and J 5 bases, with 33 bases left between them. Germline values: CDR1 SGHKS, CDR2 YYEKEE (reference sequence). The CDR3 length is 20 residues. The CDR3 region is CASSAVAPGGVGFRGTEAFF. CDR3 in DNA: TGTGCCAGCAGCGCCGTCGCCCCCGGGGGGGTTGGTTTTCGAGGAACTGAAGCTTTCTTT.

This clone was seen only once. The chain recombines TRBV10-3 with TRBJ2-1; TRBD2 agrees at 10 bases. V was pared by 0 bases and J by 8 bases, with 4 bases of the junction left unmatched. This CDR3 region has 15 residues. Per the germline V gene, CDR1 is ENHRY and CDR2 is SYGVKD. The CDR3 DNA is TGTGCCATCAGTGAGTCCAGCGGGGGGGCCCATGAGCAGTTCTTC. Amino acid sequence: CAISESSGGAHEQFF.

This sequence joins TRBV9 and TRBJ1-5; D perhaps matches TRBD1 (6 bases). V dropped 4 bases and J dropped 6 bases, with 14 bases sitting between them. This CDR3 comprises 14 residues. Germline-derived CDR1 and CDR2 are SGDLS and YYNGEE. CDR3 nucleotide sequence: TGTGCCAGCAGCCCAGCGGGGGGCGGTCAGCCCCAGCATTTT. Translated, it gives CASSPAGGGQPQHF.

The V call is TRBV6-5, the J call TRBJ1-2, with D perhaps matching TRBD1 (5 bases). This CDR3 has 14 residues. The V gene's germline CDR1 is MNHEY and CDR2 SVGAGI. V was trimmed by 10 bases and J by 0 bases, leaving 15 bases between them. CDR3 protein: CATKAGESNYGYTF. The CDR3 nucleotides are TGTGCCACAAAAGCGGGGGAATCTAACTATGGCTACACCTTC.

The chain carries TRBV6-2 or TRBV6-3 and TRBJ2-2; D is perhaps TRBD1 (6 bases). V shed 4 bases and J shed 2 bases, with 17 bases lying between them. The CDR3 extends over 17 amino acids. From germline, CDR1 is MNHEY and CDR2 SVGEGT. The CDR3 bases are TGTGCCAGCAGTTCCTCCTCCGGACAGATCAACACCGGGGAGCTGTTTTTT. This gives the protein CASSSSSGQINTGELFF.

This clone was detected ten times or more. The chain employs TRBV6-1 and TRBJ2-5; 9 nucleotides align to TRBD2. V dropped 2 bases and J dropped 0; count of bases not matched to a gene: 4. Germline lookup yields CDR1 MNHNS and CDR2 SASEGT. The CDR3 is 16 residues long. In DNA, the CDR3 is TGTGCCAGCAGTGAACGGAGCGGGGGGTACCAAGAGACCCAGTACTTC. Protein: CASSERSGGYQETQYF.

V gene TRBV5-1 combines with J gene TRBJ2-3; D not resolved. Germline CDR1 reads SGHRS; CDR2 reads YFSETQ. CDR3 length: 16 amino acids. V lost 3 bases and J lost 1, with 15 bases in between. The CDR3 spells CASSSEPYSGTDTQYF. CDR3 DNA sequence: TGCGCCAGCAGCTCGGAGCCTTACTCAGGCACAGATACGCAGTATTTT. Complete variable domain (other parts from reference TRBV5-1 and TRBJ2-3): KAGVTQTPRYLIKTRGQQVTLSCSPISGHRSVSWYQQTPGQGLQFLFEYFSETQRNKGNFPGRFSGRQFSNSRSEMNVSTLELGDSALYLCASSSEPYSGTDTQYFGPGTRLTVL.

The chain links TRBV6-5 to TRBJ2-2; TRBD1 might be the D (6 bases). V was cut by 7 bases and J by 1 base, with 10 bases left in between. The CDR3 contains 14 residues. Looked up from germline, CDR1 is MNHEY and CDR2 is SVGAGI. The DNA for the CDR3 is TGTGCCAGCACTGGACAGTTGAACACCGGGGAGCTGTTTTTT. Encoded protein: CASTGQLNTGELFF.

The V and J genes are TRBV19 and TRBJ1-3, with D tentatively TRBD1 (5 bases). The CDR3 consists of 15 residues. Trimming cost V 3 bases and J 0 bases, with 9 bases left between them. The V gene's germline CDR1 is LNHDA and CDR2 SQIVND (reference sequence). As DNA, the CDR3 is TGTGCCAGTAGTATTCAAGACAGCTCTGGAAACACCATATATTTT. This translates into CASSIQDSSGNTIYF.

The chain is built from TRBV3-1 (or the pseudogene TRBV3-2) and TRBJ2-3; D not resolved. This CDR3 contains 15 residues. Germline-derived CDR1 and CDR2 are LGHDT and YNNKEL (reference sequence). Trimming pared 3 bases from V and 2 bases from J, leaving 12 bases between. The CDR3 nucleotides are TGTGCCAGCAGCCATGGTTTCAGTATCACAGATACGCAGTATTTT. It codes for CASSHGFSITDTQYF.

The chain uses TRBV6-7 and TRBJ1-4; TRBD1 aligns across 7 bases. TRBV6-7 is an open reading frame, and its role is uncertain. The CDR3 length is 15 residues. J was trimmed by 7 bases and V by 0 bases; bases with no gene match: 5. This chain's CDR3 is CASSYSGDSLEKLFF. The CDR3 DNA follows: TGTGCCAGCAGTTACTCGGGGGACAGCCTTGAAAAACTGTTTTTT.

J is TRBJ1-3 and V is TRBV19, with a possible D match to TRBD1 (5 bases). The CDR3 consists of 13 residues. The V end lost 9 bases, the J end lost 2 bases, and 11 bases lay between the germline ends. Germline V CDR1 and CDR2: LNHDA, SQIVND (reference sequence). The CDR3 region is CASRQLPGNTIYF. CDR3 sequence (DNA): TGTGCCAGCAGACAGTTGCCTGGAAACACCATATATTTT.

The chain is built from TRBV11-2 and TRBJ1-1; a possible D gene is TRBD1 (5 bases). V lost 3 bases to trimming and J lost 6 bases, with 11 bases between them. CDR3 length: 13 residues. Germline loops: CDR1 SGHAT, CDR2 FQNNGV. The CDR3 DNA follows: TGTGCCAGCAGCTTGGGGGGATCGGCTGAAGCTTTCTTT. It is translated as CASSLGGSAEAFF.

This clone was picked up one time. The chain links TRBV4-1 to TRBJ1-2; 8 bases fit TRBD1. Germline CDR1 and CDR2: MGHRA and YSYEKL. After removal of 4 bases from V and 7 bases from J, the junction contained 11 bases not matched to a gene. The CDR3 has 15 residues. The CDR3 here is CASSRPGQGQGGYTF. CDR3 sequence (DNA): TGCGCCAGCAGCCGCCCCGGACAGGGCCAGGGTGGCTACACCTTC.

The CDR3 reads CASRDIGETQYF. The CDR3 nucleotides are TGCGCCAGCAGGGACATTGGTGAGACCCAGTACTTC. The chain is built from TRBV5-1 and TRBJ2-5, with a weak D call TRBD1 (5 bases). CDR1 SGHRS and CDR2 YFSETQ come from the germline V gene. V was pared by 5 bases and J by 5 bases, with 10 bases between. The CDR3 sequence is 12 residues long. Using reference TRBV5-1 and TRBJ2-5 for the parts outside the CDR3, the full variable domain is KAGVTQTPRYLIKTRGQQVTLSCSPISGHRSVSWYQQTPGQGLQFLFEYFSETQRNKGNFPGRFSGRQFSNSRSEMNVSTLELGDSALYLCASRDIGETQYFGPGTRLLVL.

The chain couples TRBV25-1 to TRBJ1-2; 9 nucleotides match TRBD1. CDR3 length: 15 amino acids. Germline V gives CDR1 MGHDK, CDR2 SYGVNS. The junction had 4 bases not matched to a gene; V was cut back by 1 base and J by 4 bases. CDR3 sequence: CASSESGTGFYGYTF. The CDR3 nucleotides read TGTGCCAGCAGTGAATCCGGGACAGGGTTCTATGGCTACACCTTC.

This chain links TRBV5-4 with TRBJ2-3, with a possible D match to TRBD2 (5 bases). V lost 2 bases to trimming and J lost 1 base, with 8 bases between them. This CDR3 comprises 14 residues. Germline V gene lookup returns CDR1 SGHNT and CDR2 YYREEE (reference sequence). This CDR3 reads CASSFLAGTDTQYF. For the CDR3, the DNA is TGTGCCAGCAGCTTTCTAGCAGGCACAGATACGCAGTATTTT.

J is TRBJ2-5 and V is TRBV10-3; possibly TRBD2 for D (6 bases). The germline gives CDR1 ENHRY, CDR2 SYGVKD. This CDR3 comprises 15 residues. Trimming removed 2 bases at V and 2 bases at J, with 12 bases between. CDR3 sequence reads: CAISEGGESQETQYF. The DNA of the CDR3 is TGTGCCATCAGTGAGGGCGGGGAATCGCAAGAGACCCAGTACTTC.

This clone was found a few times. The CDR3 here is CASSDDDGGSPLHF. The CDR3 bases are TGTGCCAGCAGTGACGACGATGGAGGATCACCCCTCCACTTT. The chain links TRBV6-8 to TRBJ1-6; D not resolved. V lost 5 bases and J 10 bases, leaving 15 bases between the germline ends. Germline V lookup: CDR1 MNHGY, CDR2 SAAAGT. The CDR3 totals 14 residues.

CDR3 in DNA: TGTGCCAGCAGCCACCTGGACAGGTACGAGCAGTACTTC. This encodes CASSHLDRYEQYF. V is TRBV3-1 (or the pseudogene TRBV3-2) and J is TRBJ2-7; TRBD1 matches at 7 bases. J lost 4 bases, V lost 3 bases, and 3 bases had no gene match. From germline, CDR1 is LGHDT and CDR2 YNNKEL (reference sequence). The CDR3 spans 13 residues.

The chain employs TRBV30 and TRBJ2-5, with 10 bases matching TRBD2. The CDR3 runs to 16 residues. V was clipped by 0 bases and J by 5 bases; unmatched bases: 9. The germline V gene has CDR1 GTSNPN and CDR2 SVGIG (reference sequence). Here the CDR3 DNA reads TGTGCCTGGAGTGTCCTTGAGCGGGGGGGTGGTGAGACCCAGTACTTC. Amino acid sequence: CAWSVLERGGGETQYF.

This chain connects TRBV2 to TRBJ1-5; D remains unclear. V gave up 3 bases and J gave up 0 bases, with 9 bases separating them. In germline, CDR1 is SNHLY, CDR2 FYNNEI. The CDR3 contains 15 residues. CDR3 amino acids: CASSDRSDSNQPQHF. The CDR3 region has the DNA TGTGCCAGCAGTGACCGGAGCGATAGCAATCAGCCCCAGCATTTT. Combining the CDR3 with reference TRBV2 and TRBJ1-5 gives the whole variable domain EPEVTQTPSHQVTQMGQEVILRCVPISNHLYFYWYRQILGQKVEFLVSFYNNEISEKSEIFDDQFSVERPDGSNFTLKIRSTKLEDSAMYFCASSDRSDSNQPQHFGDGTRLSIL.

The J gene is TRBJ2-1, the V gene TRBV7-2; the D gene is possibly TRBD2 (5 bases). The CDR3 extends over 15 amino acids. Germline CDR1 and CDR2: SGHTA and FQGNSA. Trimming took off 1 base at V and 3 bases at J, with 10 bases between the two ends. The CDR3 DNA reads TGTGCCAGCAGCTTAGGAAAGCGGTACTACAATGAGCAGTTCTTC. This sequence encodes CASSLGKRYYNEQFF.

The chain is built from TRBV3-1 (or the pseudogene TRBV3-2) and TRBJ2-2, with D uncertain. Germline V gene sequence: CDR1 LGHDT, CDR2 YNNKEL (reference sequence). This CDR3 is built from 13 residues. The V and J ends lost 4 bases and 6 bases respectively, with 9 bases between them. This CDR3 reads CASSRGSAGELFF. Written as DNA, the CDR3 is TGTGCCAGCAGCCGAGGATCGGCCGGGGAGCTGTTTTTT.